This T cell receptor (beta chain) appears in the sequencing data of a study of T cells in Graves' hyperthyroidism and ophthalmopathy. Study-wide context: It was at initial diagnosis, before any treatment, that peripheral blood was collected. Study findings and constraints: In the blood, most expanded thyroid clonotypes above 0.001 appeared as well. The model anticipated ophthalmopathy a median about six months pre-onset.

Notes on this clonotype: As yet, its antigen is unknown. A read error may explain this, as a much larger clone is one base away.

Patients aged 18 to 65 had newly diagnosed hyperthyroidism lasting under 2 months. TCR beta CDR3 regions were amplified from RNA. First-round RT-PCR targeting the TCR CDR3 was performed with the HTBI primer set. MiXCR, run by TCRdb on the multiplex PCR reads, gives a single entry per CDR3 protein. The data contain 600,000 to 750,000 distinct CDR3 sequences, approximately 15% of them seen just once; the ten biggest clones take up about 14%. The germline gives CDR1 SQVTM, CDR2 ANQGSEA. V lost 8 bases, J lost 8 bases, and 16 bases lay in between. The CDR3 is 12 amino acids. The sequenced sample was blood. This chain links TRBV29-1 with TRBJ2-1; D is ambiguous. This sequence originates from a middle-aged man with Graves' hyperthyroidism. The DNA of the CDR3 is TGCAGCAACCGACCTCCTGGGGATGAGCAGTTCTTC. Protein product: CSNRPPGDEQFF.